A selection of T cell receptor beta chains follows, all from one sample in a study of blood T cell repertoires in COVID-19. The data were produced by immunoSEQ multiplex PCR, yet TCRdb's version contains in-frame clones alone and is incomplete. The sample yields some 140,000 clones, just under 85% seen once. Source material: peripheral blood. The source is a woman of 80 years or more with acute or convalescent COVID-19. Each CDR3 is given with its conserved first and last residue. A D gene is named only where the DNA matches it firmly. A clone size is listed for some rows: how often the clone was seen (once, few, many), or a class if it is expanded.

TRBV10-3	.	TRBD1	16	TRBJ1-5	TGTGCCATCAGTACAGGACAGGCTAATAGCAATCAGCCCCAGCATTTT	CAISTGQANSNQPQHF
TRBV19	.	TRBD1	15	TRBJ1-6	TGTGCCAGTAGTACTCCCGGACAGGGGGTTTCACCCCTCCACTTT	CASSTPGQGVSPLHF
TRBV7-3	.	TRBD2	17	TRBJ2-3	TGTGCCAGCAGCTTAAACGGACTAGCGGGGGGCAGGGATACGCAGTATTTT	CASSLNGLAGGRDTQYF
TRBV11-2	.	TRBD1	13	TRBJ2-2	TGTGCCTCACAGGGGGTTCTCGCCGGGGAGCTGTTTTTT	CASQGVLAGELFF
TRBV4-2	.	.	13	TRBJ2-1	TGTGCCAGCAGCCAAGATCTGCAGGATGAGCAGTTCTTC	CASSQDLQDEQFF
TRBV27	.	TRBD2	19	TRBJ2-3	TGTGCCAGCAGCAAATGGGGTAGCGGGGCCATCGTGGGGACAGATACGCAGTATTTT	CASSKWGSGAIVGTDTQYF
TRBV11-2	.	TRBD1	15	TRBJ1-2	TGTGCCAGCAGCTCCTACAGGGGCGCAAACTATGGCTACACCTTC	CASSSYRGANYGYTF
TRBV4-1	few	.	15	TRBJ1-2	TGCGCCAGCAGCCAAGAAAGGGGTCCGGACTATGGCTACACCTTC	CASSQERGPDYGYTF
TRBV19	.	.	18	TRBJ2-3	TGTGCCAGTAGTATTCGGGCTTATACGGGAAGAGACACAGATACGCAGTATTTT	CASSIRAYTGRDTDTQYF
TRBV6-5	.	.	13	TRBJ1-2	TGTGCCAGCATGGTCCCAGGCCGGGGTGGCTACACCTTC	CASMVPGRGGYTF
TRBV7-2	.	TRBD2	17	TRBJ2-3	TGTGCCAGCAGCTTGCCAGGACTAGCGGGGGGCACAGATACGCAGTATTTT	CASSLPGLAGGTDTQYF
TRBV7-6	.	TRBD1	17	TRBJ1-1	TGTGCCAGCAGCTCCATGCCGGGACAGCTCGTGAACACTGAAGCTTTCTTT	CASSSMPGQLVNTEAFF
TRBV29-1	.	.	15	TRBJ1-3	TGCAGCGTTGAAGATGGTGACATCTCTGGAAACACCATATATTTT	CSVEDGDISGNTIYF
TRBV30	.	.	14	TRBJ1-5	TGTGCCTGGTCCGGCGGGGACCGCAATCAGCCCCAGCATTTT	CAWSGGDRNQPQHF
TRBV4-3	.	.	15	TRBJ2-2	TGCGCCAGCAGTCCGGGACTCTCGAACACCGGGGAGCTGTTTTTT	CASSPGLSNTGELFF
TRBV3-1/TRBV3-2	.	.	13	TRBJ1-4	TGTGCCAGCAGCCAACCAGCTAATGAAAAACTGTTTTTT	CASSQPANEKLFF
TRBV2	few	.	19	TRBJ1-3	TGTGCCAGCCGAGGGTTCCAGCTAGATTTTACAGACTCTGGAAACACCATATATTTT	CASRGFQLDFTDSGNTIYF
TRBV5-5	.	TRBD2	16	TRBJ2-2	TGTGCCAGCAGCCCCGGACTAGCGGGGAACACCGGGGAGCTGTTTTTT	CASSPGLAGNTGELFF
TRBV3-1/TRBV3-2	.	TRBD2	19	TRBJ2-7	TGTGCCAGCAGCCAAGATTCCATAGGGACTAGCGGGGGGGACTACGAGCAGTACTTC	CASSQDSIGTSGGDYEQYF
TRBV9	.	TRBD1	15	TRBJ2-7	TGTGCCAGCAGCGTAGGCGGGACAGGGACCTACGAGCAGTACTTC	CASSVGGTGTYEQYF
TRBV4-1	.	TRBD1	16	TRBJ1-2	TGCGCCAGCAGCCAAGCAGCAGACAGGGGGCTCGGGGGCTACACCTTC	CASSQAADRGLGGYTF
TRBV9	.	TRBD1	15	TRBJ1-6	TGTGCCAGCAGCAGAGGGACAGGGATAGGTTCACCCCTCCACTTT	CASSRGTGIGSPLHF
TRBV5-4	.	TRBD1	14	TRBJ2-7	TGTGCCAGCAGCTTGGCCGGACAGGACTACGAGCAGTACTTC	CASSLAGQDYEQYF
TRBV5-6	once	.	14	TRBJ1-5	TGTGCCAGCAGCTTGGGGGGCCTCAATCAGCCCCAGCATTTT	CASSLGGLNQPQHF
TRBV4-1	.	TRBD1	15	TRBJ1-2	TGCGCCAGCAGCCCCGGCCAGGGGGTAGGCTATGGCTACACCTTC	CASSPGQGVGYGYTF
TRBV27	.	.	18	TRBJ2-5	TGTGCCAGCAGTTTATACTCAGTGGAGGGCCCCAACCCAGAGACCCAGTACTTC	CASSLYSVEGPNPETQYF
TRBV5-1	.	.	15	TRBJ1-1	TGCGCCAGCAGCTTCAGGGACATAGAGAACACTGAAGCTTTCTTT	CASSFRDIENTEAFF
TRBV6-5	.	.	14	TRBJ1-3	TGTGCCAGCATCCCGACAGGAGTAGTAAACACCATATATTTT	CASIPTGVVNTIYF
TRBV19	.	.	12	TRBJ2-7	TGTGCCAGTAGTAACCGCGGCTACGAGCAGTACTTC	CASSNRGYEQYF
TRBV2	.	TRBD2	15	TRBJ2-3	TGTGCCAGCAGTGGGACTAGCGGGGGCTCAGATACGCAGTATTTT	CASSGTSGGSDTQYF
TRBV30	.	.	15	TRBJ1-3	TGTGCCTGGAGTGTACTTCGGGGCTCTGGAAACACCATATATTTT	CAWSVLRGSGNTIYF
TRBV5-1	.	.	15	TRBJ2-2	TGCGCCAGCAGCTCCGGGTCTACGAACACCGGGGAGCTGTTTTTT	CASSSGSTNTGELFF
TRBV5-1	.	TRBD2	16	TRBJ2-3	TGCGCCAGCAGCTTGACGGGGGGGCCTCTCACAGATACGCAGTATTTT	CASSLTGGPLTDTQYF
TRBV3-1/TRBV3-2	.	.	16	TRBJ2-2	TGTGCCAGCAGCCAAGTTCAACGGGTGAACACCGGGGAGCTGTTTTTT	CASSQVQRVNTGELFF
TRBV3-1/TRBV3-2	.	.	12	TRBJ1-2	TGTGCCAGCGCACGTATAGGAGATGGCTACACCTTC	CASARIGDGYTF
TRBV19	.	TRBD2	15	TRBJ2-3	TGTGCCAGTAGTGGACTAGCGGGGGCCACAGATACGCAGTATTTT	CASSGLAGATDTQYF
TRBV7-2	.	TRBD2	12	TRBJ2-5	TGTGCCAGCACCTCGGGGGGGGAGACCCAGTACTTC	CASTSGGETQYF